The 21 T cell receptor beta chains reported below all come from one sample, sequenced in a study of T cells expressing NK-cell markers (dated by TCRdb to about 2020). The library was produced with 5' RACE. TCRdb shows the sequencer as Illumina HiSeq 2000. TCRdb reprocessed the reads and lists each CDR3 protein sequence as a single entry, with no DNA. The sample table on file contains over 120,000 distinct CDR3 sequences. The ten top clones hold about 12% of the sample. Source material: blood T cells: a sorted CD56 or NKG2C T cell subset, CD4+ or CD8+ T cells, or bulk PBMC T cells (not recorded which). These receptors all come from a young man in good health. Donor details come from another sample of the same person, matched by shared clones.

The V gene is TRBV12-3 or TRBV12-4, the J gene TRBJ2-7; the D call from TCRdb, TRBD1, cannot be confirmed without DNA. The length of the CDR3 is 14 residues. This CDR3 is CASSSRTGAYEQYF.

The rearrangement uses TRBV6-5 and TRBJ2-3; TCRdb indicates TRBD1, and absent DNA this call remains unverified. The CDR3 runs to 16 residues. The V gene's germline CDR1 is MNHEY and CDR2 SVGAGI. This chain's CDR3 is CASSYSASGSGDTQYF.

This chain joins TRBV5-1 and TRBJ2-5; TCRdb selects TRBD2, and the lack of DNA leaves this call unchecked. This CDR3 region has 14 residues. Germline lookup yields CDR1 SGHRS and CDR2 YFSETQ. The CDR3 sequence is CASSAGANQETQYF.

J is TRBJ2-3 and V is TRBV20-1; as DNA is missing, the TRBD2 call by TCRdb cannot be tested. The length of the CDR3 is 16 residues. Germline CDR1 DFQATT, CDR2 SNEGSKA (reference sequence). This CDR3 is CSARVGVGRGSDTQYF.

The V call is TRBV19, the J call TRBJ1-2. From germline, CDR1 is LNHDA and CDR2 SQIVND (reference sequence). This CDR3 contains 15 residues. CDR3 sequence: CASSIRRGGPDGYTF.

The chain uses TRBV4-1 and TRBJ2-1; TCRdb outputs TRBD2, but without DNA this stays unchecked. The germline gives CDR1 MGHRA, CDR2 YSYEKL. The CDR3 is made up of 11 amino acids. The CDR3: CASSHEAGQFF.

Here the CDR3 reads CASSFGTPETQYF. This chain uses TRBV7-3 with TRBJ2-5; no DNA is available, so the TRBD2 call from TCRdb remains unchecked. The CDR3 is 13 amino acids. Germline lookup yields CDR1 SGHTA and CDR2 FQGTGA.

V gene TRBV7-8 combines with J gene TRBJ2-1; TCRdb designates TRBD2, a call that cannot be tested without DNA. Per the germline V gene, CDR1 is SGHVS and CDR2 is FQNEAQ. The CDR3 loop spans 19 amino acids. CDR3 sequence: CASSLVGFGALPVDNEQFF. The variable domain in full, completed from reference TRBV7-8 and TRBJ2-1, reads GAGVSQSPRYKVAKRGQDVALRCDPISGHVSLFWYQQALGQGPEFLTYFQNEAQLDKSGLPSDRFFAERPEGSVSTLKIQRTQQEDSAVYLCASSLVGFGALPVDNEQFFGPGTRLTVL.

J is TRBJ2-2 and V is TRBV7-2; no DNA is available, so the TRBD2 call from TCRdb remains unchecked. The CDR3 runs to 16 residues. Germline values: CDR1 SGHTA, CDR2 FQGNSA. Here the CDR3 reads CASSLLAGVSTGELFF.

V is TRBV12-3 or TRBV12-4 and J is TRBJ1-4; TCRdb calls TRBD1, which cannot be checked without DNA. This CDR3 comprises 14 residues. CDR3 sequence: CASSPGPLGEKLFF.

The chain couples TRBV3-1 to TRBJ2-7; TCRdb calls TRBD2, which cannot be checked without DNA. Germline CDR1 reads LGHDT; CDR2 reads YNNKEL (reference sequence). The CDR3 runs to 15 residues. The CDR3 region is CASRPGVAGPYEQYF.

The V call is TRBV12-3 or TRBV12-4, the J call TRBJ1-5; TCRdb gives TRBD1 as the D gene, but with no DNA this cannot be confirmed. The CDR3 spans 14 residues. The CDR3 protein is CASSWGLMNQPQHF.

This chain's CDR3 is CASTVGGPSYEQYF. V is TRBV6-5 and J is TRBJ2-7; the TCRdb D gene call, TRBD2, has no DNA to confirm it. CDR1 is MNHEY, CDR2 SVGAGI, per germline. The CDR3 sequence is 14 residues long.

The V call is TRBV14, the J call TRBJ1-1. The CDR3 has 16 residues. In germline, CDR1 is SGHDN, CDR2 FVKESK. CDR3 protein: CASSLGFGGEMTEAFF.

The rearrangement links TRBV9 to TRBJ1-1; the TCRdb call, TRBD1, lacks DNA for checking. The CDR3 is 18 residues long. CDR1 SGDLS and CDR2 YYNGEE come from the germline V gene. The CDR3: CASSVNPGTPTLGTEAFF.

The chain uses TRBV29-1 and TRBJ2-1; TCRdb's D call of TRBD2 is untestable without DNA. The V gene's germline CDR1 is SQVTM and CDR2 ANQGSEA. The CDR3 sequence is 12 residues long. The CDR3 region is CSVGLASDEQFF.

The gene calls are TRBV7-3 and TRBJ2-3; with no DNA, the TCRdb D assignment of TRBD2 cannot be verified. Germline V lookup: CDR1 SGHTA, CDR2 FQGTGA. The CDR3 is 16 residues long. CDR3: CASSPRPSGPTDTQYF.

The chain has TRBV7-3 and TRBJ2-1; TCRdb names TRBD1, which stays unverified in the absence of DNA. CDR3 length: 13 residues. In germline, CDR1 is SGHTA, CDR2 FQGTGA. The CDR3: CASSLGDSNEQFF.

The chain has TRBV11-3 and TRBJ2-1; the TCRdb call, TRBD2, lacks DNA for checking. Germline values: CDR1 SGHNT, CDR2 YENEEA. The CDR3 covers 15 residues. This CDR3 is CASSVLAGGYNEQFF.

V is TRBV25-1 and J is TRBJ2-1. The V gene's germline CDR1 is MGHDK and CDR2 SYGVNS. CDR3 length equals 18 residues. The CDR3 region is CASSEYIIEESSYNEQFF.

CDR3 sequence: CASSFGELNQPQHF. This rearrangement joins TRBV5-1 to TRBJ1-5. This CDR3 contains 14 residues. Looked up from germline, CDR1 is SGHRS and CDR2 is YFSETQ.